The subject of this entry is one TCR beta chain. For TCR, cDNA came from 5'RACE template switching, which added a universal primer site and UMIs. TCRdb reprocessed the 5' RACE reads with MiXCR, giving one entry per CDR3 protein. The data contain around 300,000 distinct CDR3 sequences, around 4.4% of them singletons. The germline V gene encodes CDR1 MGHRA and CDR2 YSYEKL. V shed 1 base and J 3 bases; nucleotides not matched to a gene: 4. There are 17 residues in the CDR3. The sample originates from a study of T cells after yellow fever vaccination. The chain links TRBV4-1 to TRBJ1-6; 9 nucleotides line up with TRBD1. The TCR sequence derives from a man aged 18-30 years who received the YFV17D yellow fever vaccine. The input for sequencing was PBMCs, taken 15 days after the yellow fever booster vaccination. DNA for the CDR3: TGCGCCAGCAGCCAAGTCGGACAGGGGAGCTATAATTCACCCCTCCACTTT. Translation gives CASSQVGQGSYNSPLHF.